The clone carrying this TCR beta chain was detected only once. The antigen is undetermined. Germline CDR1 MDHEN, CDR2 SYDVKM. The CDR3 has 12 amino acids. Trimming cost V 3 bases and J 4 bases, with 7 bases left between them. The method was immunoSEQ multiplex PCR; TCRdb's version includes in-frame clones alone and lacks a portion of them. Among tens of thousands of clones listed, around nine tenths were seen once. The data were taken from a study of cytomegalovirus exposure and HLA in healthy donors. Study findings and constraints: It was found in a later analysis that first-cohort TCR clusters tended to co-occur in the 100 to 150 validation repertoires.

The genes are TRBV28 and TRBJ2-7; D is unresolved. Sequenced sample: PBMCs. The receptor's source is a man younger than 35 in good health and CMV-seronegative. CDR3 in amino acids: CASSFTLYEQYF. CDR3 sequence (DNA): TGTGCCAGCAGTTTTACCCTATACGAGCAGTACTTC. The variable domain in full, completed from reference TRBV28 and TRBJ2-7, reads DVKVTQSSRYLVKRTGEKVFLECVQDMDHENMFWYRQDPGLGLRLIYFSYDVKMKEKGDIPEGYSVSREKKERFSLILESASTNQTSMYLCASSFTLYEQYFGPGTRLTVT.